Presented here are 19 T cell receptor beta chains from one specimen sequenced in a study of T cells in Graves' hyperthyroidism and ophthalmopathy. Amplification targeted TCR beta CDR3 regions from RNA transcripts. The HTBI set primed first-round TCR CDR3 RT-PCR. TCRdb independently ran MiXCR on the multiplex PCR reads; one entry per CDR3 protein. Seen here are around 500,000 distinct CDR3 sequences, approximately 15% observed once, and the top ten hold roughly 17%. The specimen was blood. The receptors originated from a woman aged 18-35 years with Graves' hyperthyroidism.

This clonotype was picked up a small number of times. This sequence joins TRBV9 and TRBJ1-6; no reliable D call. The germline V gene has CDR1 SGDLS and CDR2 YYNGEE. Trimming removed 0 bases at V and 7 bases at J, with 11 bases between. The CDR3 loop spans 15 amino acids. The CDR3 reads CASSVGVVRNSPLHF. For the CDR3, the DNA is TGTGCCAGCAGCGTAGGAGTAGTTCGGAATTCACCCCTCCACTTT.

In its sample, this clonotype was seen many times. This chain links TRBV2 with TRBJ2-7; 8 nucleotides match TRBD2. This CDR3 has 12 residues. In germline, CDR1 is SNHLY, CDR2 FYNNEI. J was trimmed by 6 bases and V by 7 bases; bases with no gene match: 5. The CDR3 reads CASKKTSGEQYF. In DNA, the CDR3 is TGTGCCAGCAAAAAAACTAGCGGCGAGCAGTACTTC.

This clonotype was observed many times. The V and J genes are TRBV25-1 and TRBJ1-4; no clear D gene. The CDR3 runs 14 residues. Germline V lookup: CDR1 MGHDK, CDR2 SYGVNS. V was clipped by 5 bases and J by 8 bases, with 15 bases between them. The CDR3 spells CASSMQGRGEKLFF. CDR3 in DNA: TGTGCCAGCAGTATGCAAGGACGTGGGGAAAAACTGTTTTTT.

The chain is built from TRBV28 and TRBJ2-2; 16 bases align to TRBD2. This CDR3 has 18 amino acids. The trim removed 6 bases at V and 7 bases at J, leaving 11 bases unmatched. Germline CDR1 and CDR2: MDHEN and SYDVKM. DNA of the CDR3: TGTGCCAGCAGCCCGGGGACTAGCGGGAGGGCTCTCGGCGGGGAGCTGTTTTTT. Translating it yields CASSPGTSGRALGGELFF.

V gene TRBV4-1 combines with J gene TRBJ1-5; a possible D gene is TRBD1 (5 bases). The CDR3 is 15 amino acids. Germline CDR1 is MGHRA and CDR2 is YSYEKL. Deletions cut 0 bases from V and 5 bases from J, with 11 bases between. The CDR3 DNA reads TGCGCCAGCAGCCAAGAAGGGACGTACTATCAGCCCCAGCATTTT. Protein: CASSQEGTYYQPQHF.

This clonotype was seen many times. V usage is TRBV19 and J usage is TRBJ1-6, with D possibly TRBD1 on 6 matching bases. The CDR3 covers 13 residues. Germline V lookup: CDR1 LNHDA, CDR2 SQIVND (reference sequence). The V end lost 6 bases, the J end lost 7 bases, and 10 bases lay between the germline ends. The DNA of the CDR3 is TGTGCCAGTAGAGCAACAGGGAATTCACCCCTCCACTTT. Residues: CASRATGNSPLHF.

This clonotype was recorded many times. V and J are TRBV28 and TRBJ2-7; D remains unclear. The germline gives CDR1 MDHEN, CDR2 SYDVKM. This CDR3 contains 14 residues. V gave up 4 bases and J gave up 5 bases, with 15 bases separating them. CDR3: CASSSATLVHEQYF. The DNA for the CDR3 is TGTGCCAGCAGTTCGGCGACTCTAGTCCACGAGCAGTACTTC.

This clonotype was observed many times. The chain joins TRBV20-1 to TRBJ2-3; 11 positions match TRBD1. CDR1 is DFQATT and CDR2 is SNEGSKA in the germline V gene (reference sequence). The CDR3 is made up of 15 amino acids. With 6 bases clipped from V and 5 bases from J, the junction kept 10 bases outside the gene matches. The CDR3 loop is CSAYRGQGGRDTQYF. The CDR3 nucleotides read TGCAGTGCGTACCGGGGACAGGGGGGCAGAGATACGCAGTATTTT.

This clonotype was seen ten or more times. CDR3 DNA sequence: TGTGCCAGCAGCTCCCACAGGGGGCAACAGGGGCCCGGCTACACCTTC. Translating gives CASSSHRGQQGPGYTF. V and J are TRBV11-2 and TRBJ1-2, with TRBD1 matching over 9 bases. CDR1 is SGHAT and CDR2 is FQNNGV in the germline V gene. The CDR3 is made up of 16 amino acids. J was trimmed by 8 bases and V by 4 bases; bases with no gene match: 14.

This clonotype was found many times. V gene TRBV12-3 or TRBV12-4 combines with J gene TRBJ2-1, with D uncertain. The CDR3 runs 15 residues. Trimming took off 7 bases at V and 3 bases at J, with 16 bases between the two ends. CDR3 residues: CASNSLGGVYNEQFF. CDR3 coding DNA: TGTGCCAGCAACTCCCTAGGTGGGGTCTACAATGAGCAGTTCTTC.

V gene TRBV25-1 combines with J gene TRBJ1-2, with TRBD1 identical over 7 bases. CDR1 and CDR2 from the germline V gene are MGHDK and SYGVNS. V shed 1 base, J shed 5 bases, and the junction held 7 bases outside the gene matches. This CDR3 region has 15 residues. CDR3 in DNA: TGTGCCAGCAGTGAATCGGGGACAGCGCCTTATGGCTACACCTTC. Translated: CASSESGTAPYGYTF.

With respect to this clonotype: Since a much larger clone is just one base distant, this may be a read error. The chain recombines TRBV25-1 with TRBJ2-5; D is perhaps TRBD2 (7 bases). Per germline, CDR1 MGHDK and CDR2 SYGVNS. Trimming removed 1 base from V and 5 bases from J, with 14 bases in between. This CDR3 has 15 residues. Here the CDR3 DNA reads TGTGCCAGCAGTGAATCAGCAGGGAGGGGGGAGACCCAGTACTTC. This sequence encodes CASSESAGRGETQYF.

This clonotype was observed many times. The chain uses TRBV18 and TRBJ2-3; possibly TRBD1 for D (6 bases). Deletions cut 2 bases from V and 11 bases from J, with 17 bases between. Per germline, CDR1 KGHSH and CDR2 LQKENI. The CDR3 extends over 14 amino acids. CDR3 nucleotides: TGTGCCAGCTCACCAATGACAGGCCCCATGGGGCAGTATTTT. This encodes CASSPMTGPMGQYF.

The CDR3 DNA reads TGCAGCGCTCGGGCTAGCGGGAGAGGCAATGAGCAGTTCTTC. This translates into CSARASGRGNEQFF. The gene calls are TRBV29-1 and TRBJ2-1; TRBD2 aligns across 10 bases. The J segment lost 6 bases and the V segment lost 7 bases, leaving 9 bases of the junction unmatched. The germline CDR1 and CDR2 sequences are SQVTM and ANQGSEA. The CDR3 spans 14 residues.

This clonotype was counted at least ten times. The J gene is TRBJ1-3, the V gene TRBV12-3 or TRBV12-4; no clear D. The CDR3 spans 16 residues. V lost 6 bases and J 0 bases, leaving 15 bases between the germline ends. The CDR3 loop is CASRNRQGRSGNTIYF. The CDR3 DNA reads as TGTGCCAGCAGAAACAGACAAGGTCGCTCTGGAAACACCATATATTTT.

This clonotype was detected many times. The CDR3 DNA reads TGCGCCAGCAGCTTGGACAGGGGGGAAATCTACGAGCAGTACTTC. Residues: CASSLDRGEIYEQYF. The chain uses TRBV5-1 and TRBJ2-7; 8 bases line up with TRBD1. The trim removed 0 bases at V and 3 bases at J, leaving 5 bases unmatched. Germline values: CDR1 SGHRS, CDR2 YFSETQ. CDR3 length: 15 amino acids.

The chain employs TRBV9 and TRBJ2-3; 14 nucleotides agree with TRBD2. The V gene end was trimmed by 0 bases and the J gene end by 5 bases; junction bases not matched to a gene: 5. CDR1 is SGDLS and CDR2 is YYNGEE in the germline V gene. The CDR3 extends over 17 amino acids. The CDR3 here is CASSVGTSGRWGDTQYF. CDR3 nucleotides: TGTGCCAGCAGCGTAGGGACTAGCGGGAGGTGGGGAGATACGCAGTATTTT.

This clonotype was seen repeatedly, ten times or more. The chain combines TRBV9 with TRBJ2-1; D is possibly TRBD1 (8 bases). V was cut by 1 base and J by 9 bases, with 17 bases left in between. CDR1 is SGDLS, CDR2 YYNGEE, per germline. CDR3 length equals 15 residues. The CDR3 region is CASSVSGTGLGEQFF. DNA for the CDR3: TGTGCCAGCAGCGTAAGCGGGACAGGTCTTGGTGAGCAGTTCTTC.

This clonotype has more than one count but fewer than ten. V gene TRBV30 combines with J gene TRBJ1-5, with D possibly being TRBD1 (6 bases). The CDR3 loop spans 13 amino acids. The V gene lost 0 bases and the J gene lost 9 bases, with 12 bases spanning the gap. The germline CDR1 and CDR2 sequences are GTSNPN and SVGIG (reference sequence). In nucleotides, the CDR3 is TGTGCCTGGAGTGTACAGGGTCGAGCGCCCCAGCATTTT. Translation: CAWSVQGRAPQHF.